The rows below give T cell receptor beta chains drawn from one sample of a study of quantifying T cell responses using KT2 cells. TCRdb called the UMI-ligation and nested PCR reads again in MiXCR, with one record for every CDR3 protein. The data show some 48,000 distinct CDR3 sequences, with 11% seen just once and 10% held by the top ten. The specimen was PBMCs spiked with cells of the T cell clone KT2. These receptors came from a human donor. Each CDR3 is given with its conserved first and last residue. The order of the fields is J gene, D gene, V gene, clone size, CDR3 protein, CDR3 DNA. A D gene is named only where the DNA matches it firmly. Rows may omit the clone size; those that give it use once, few, many or a size class.

TRBJ2-7	.	TRBV13	few	CASSSLGPVYEQYF	TGTGCCAGCAGCTCTCTTGGACCGGTCTACGAGCAGTACTTC
TRBJ1-1	TRBD1	TRBV2	few	CARTTGGVGTEAFF	TGTGCCAGAACGACAGGGGGAGTGGGCACTGAAGCTTTCTTT
TRBJ2-7	.	TRBV7-9	few	CASSSGTYEQYF	TGTGCCAGCAGCTCCGGGACCTACGAGCAGTACTTC
TRBJ1-1	.	TRBV4-1	few	CASSQETDPRRLAFF	TGCGCCAGCAGCCAAGAAACGGACCCTCGGAGATTGGCTTTCTTT
TRBJ2-2	TRBD2	TRBV7-2	few	CASSPLGAGGNTGELFF	TGTGCCAGCAGCCCCCTGGGAGCGGGAGGGAACACCGGGGAGCTGTTTTTT
TRBJ2-7	TRBD1	TRBV28	many	CASSPRTGGSYEQYF	TGTGCCAGCAGTCCACGGACAGGGGGCTCCTACGAGCAGTACTTC
TRBJ2-1	TRBD2	TRBV6-1	many	CASSEILAGGTDEQFF	TGTGCCAGCAGTGAAATACTAGCGGGGGGCACAGATGAGCAGTTCTTC
TRBJ1-6	.	TRBV20-1	many	CSANSGPYNSPLHF	TGCAGTGCAAACTCGGGACCGTATAATTCACCCCTCCACTTT
TRBJ2-1	TRBD2	TRBV27	.	CASSSSSGIYNEQFF	TGTGCCAGCAGTTCCTCTAGCGGGATCTACAATGAGCAGTTCTTC
TRBJ2-2	TRBD2	TRBV2	once	CASSERSGRAGELFF	TGTGCCAGCAGTGAGAGAAGCGGGAGGGCCGGGGAGCTGTTTTTT
TRBJ1-5	.	TRBV2	.	CASSEIRVSNQPQHF	TGTGCCAGCAGTGAAATTAGGGTCAGCAATCAGCCCCAGCATTTT
TRBJ1-2	TRBD1	TRBV20-1	many	CKLQGNYGYTF	TGCAAACTACAGGGGAACTATGGCTACACCTTC
TRBJ1-1	TRBD1	TRBV27	few	CASSLQGGSGTEAFF	TGTGCCAGCAGTCTACAAGGGGGCTCGGGTACTGAAGCTTTCTTT
TRBJ1-1	.	TRBV20-1	.	CSARDYGETSTEAFF	TGCAGTGCTAGAGATTATGGGGAGACCTCGACTGAAGCTTTCTTT
TRBJ2-1	TRBD2	TRBV7-3	many	CASSLTPTSGNEQFF	TGTGCCAGCAGCTTAACGCCCACTAGCGGCAATGAGCAGTTCTTC
TRBJ1-1	.	TRBV25-1	.	CASSEYGGRLTEAFF	TGTGCCAGCAGTGAATATGGCGGCAGGTTAACTGAAGCTTTCTTT
TRBJ2-1	.	TRBV30	many	CAWSSGQNSYNEQFF	TGTGCCTGGAGTTCCGGACAGAACTCCTACAATGAGCAGTTCTTC
TRBJ2-2	.	TRBV12-3/TRBV12-4	.	CASSQQGTGELFF	TGTGCCAGCAGTCAACAGGGCACCGGGGAGCTGTTTTTT
TRBJ2-1	.	TRBV12-3/TRBV12-4	.	CASSLGLANNEEFF	TGTGCCAGCAGTTTGGGTCTAGCGAACAATGAGGAGTTCTTC
TRBJ1-6	.	TRBV20-1	.	CSARSIGTAYNSPLHF	TGCAGTGCTAGAAGCATCGGGACGGCCTATAATTCACCCCTCCACTTT
TRBJ1-2	.	TRBV11-2	.	CASSLVGGGHGYTF	TGTGCCAGCAGCTTAGTAGGGGGAGGGCATGGCTACACCTTC
TRBJ2-7	.	TRBV20-1	.	CSARSGAKYEQYF	TGCAGTGCTAGGTCTGGGGCTAAGTACGAGCAGTACTTC
TRBJ1-2	.	TRBV18	.	CASSPSSGVYGYTF	TGTGCCAGCTCACCCTCCTCGGGTGTCTATGGCTACACCTTC
TRBJ1-3	.	TRBV28	few	CASRGGSGNTIYF	TGTGCCAGCAGGGGAGGATCTGGAAACACCATATATTTT
TRBJ2-1	.	TRBV4-1	few	CASSPDIGVDYNEQFF	TGCGCCAGCAGCCCCGACATCGGGGTGGACTACAATGAGCAGTTCTTC
TRBJ2-3	.	TRBV4-1	.	CASSQVPGLTQYF	TGCGCCAGCAGCCAAGTTCCTGGACTGACGCAGTATTTT
TRBJ1-2	.	TRBV7-9	medium-sized	CASIPGGSYGYTF	TGTGCCAGCATCCCCGGGGGGTCCTATGGCTACACCTTC
TRBJ2-7	.	TRBV24-1	many	CAITTGYEQYF	TGTGCCATAACGACGGGCTACGAGCAGTACTTC
TRBJ2-1	TRBD2	TRBV7-3	.	CASSPIAGPNNEQFF	TGTGCCAGCAGCCCCATAGCGGGGCCTAACAATGAGCAGTTCTTC
TRBJ2-1	TRBD2	TRBV24-1	few	CATSGASGGPGYNEQFF	TGTGCCACCTCTGGAGCCTCGGGAGGGCCGGGGTACAATGAGCAGTTCTTC
TRBJ2-5	.	TRBV7-2	.	CASSLGAGETQYF	TGTGCCAGCAGCTTAGGCGCGGGAGAGACCCAGTACTTC
TRBJ1-5	.	TRBV10-2	few	CASSESGASYSNQPQHF	TGCGCCAGCAGTGAGTCGGGAGCGTCTTATAGCAATCAGCCCCAGCATTTT
TRBJ2-3	.	TRBV25-1	many	CASSEWGKSTDTQYF	TGTGCCAGCAGTGAGTGGGGGAAAAGCACAGATACGCAGTATTTT
TRBJ2-5	.	TRBV11-2	many	CASSVPGGQTQYF	TGTGCCAGCAGCGTACCTGGGGGGCAGACCCAGTACTTC
TRBJ1-2	.	TRBV3-1	few	CASSGTRGGYTF	TGTGCCAGCAGCGGGACGAGAGGTGGCTACACCTTC
TRBJ1-1	TRBD1	TRBV5-8	.	CASSRSGTGNTEAFF	TGTGCCAGCAGCCGTTCCGGGACAGGGAACACTGAAGCTTTCTTT
TRBJ1-5	.	TRBV24-1	.	CATKRHREDQPQHF	TGTGCCACTAAACGCCACCGGGAAGATCAGCCCCAGCATTTT
TRBJ1-4	TRBD1	TRBV7-6	.	CASSLTTGGASEKLFF	TGTGCCAGCAGCTTAACCACAGGGGGCGCCTCCGAAAAACTGTTTTTT
TRBJ1-5	.	TRBV7-3	few	CASTIPRVPQPQHF	TGTGCCAGCACTATACCTAGGGTTCCGCAGCCCCAGCATTTT
TRBJ2-6	.	TRBV7-6	few	CASSLYTGSSSGANVLTF	TGTGCCAGCAGCTTATATACAGGCTCTTCGTCTGGGGCCAACGTCCTGACTTTC
TRBJ2-7	TRBD1	TRBV4-1	many	CASSQVGTVYEQYF	TGCGCCAGCAGCCAAGTTGGGACAGTCTACGAGCAGTACTTC
TRBJ2-7	.	TRBV29-1	few	CSVGERGVYEQYF	TGCAGCGTTGGTGAAAGGGGGGTTTACGAGCAGTACTTC
TRBJ2-3	TRBD2	TRBV7-2	few	CASSLALPGGRLDTQYF	TGTGCCAGCAGCTTAGCCCTCCCGGGCGGGAGGTTGGATACGCAGTATTTT
TRBJ1-3	.	TRBV5-5	.	CASSFNPLNSGNTIYF	TGTGCCAGCAGCTTTAATCCGCTTAATTCTGGAAACACCATATATTTT
TRBJ2-5	TRBD2	TRBV2	.	CASSETGLAGQETQYF	TGTGCCAGCAGTGAAACAGGACTAGCGGGACAAGAGACCCAGTACTTC
TRBJ2-2	.	TRBV6-2/TRBV6-3	few	CASSYRSPGANTGELFF	TGTGCCAGCAGTTACCGCTCACCGGGGGCTAACACCGGGGAGCTGTTTTTT